These 6 T cell receptor beta chains originate from one sample sequenced in a study of blood T cell repertoires in COVID-19. TCRdb's copy holds only in-frame clones and misses some; the assay was immunoSEQ multiplex PCR. The sample comprises about 250,000 clones, around 85% of which are singletons, and about 10% rests with the top ten. The sample was peripheral blood. These receptor sequences come from a man older than 75 with acute or convalescent COVID-19.

This chain's CDR3 is CASIAPNGYSGANVLTF. In DNA, the CDR3 is TGTGCCAGCATCGCCCCAAACGGGTACTCTGGGGCCAACGTCCTGACTTTC. The chain uses TRBV28 and TRBJ2-6; D is unclear. This CDR3 is 17 amino acids long. Germline CDR1 is MDHEN and CDR2 is SYDVKM. V was shortened by 7 bases and J by 0 bases, with 16 bases between the two germline ends. Supplemented by reference TRBV28 and TRBJ2-6, the full variable domain reads DVKVTQSSRYLVKRTGEKVFLECVQDMDHENMFWYRQDPGLGLRLIYFSYDVKMKEKGDIPEGYSVSREKKERFSLILESASTNQTSMYLCASIAPNGYSGANVLTFGAGSRLTVL.

The chain combines TRBV5-1 with TRBJ2-2; 7 bases are a match to TRBD1. This CDR3 contains 14 residues. CDR1 is SGHRS and CDR2 is YFSETQ in the germline V gene. Trimming removed 3 bases from V and 4 bases from J; junction bases left unmatched: 3. CDR3 nucleotide sequence: TGCGCCAGCAGCTCGGGGACAGCCACCGGGGAGCTGTTTTTT. Its protein product is CASSSGTATGELFF.

This chain joins TRBV7-9 and TRBJ1-4; D gene unclear. V lost 3 bases and J 8 bases, leaving 19 bases between the germline ends. In germline, CDR1 is SEHNR, CDR2 FQNEAQ (reference sequence). The CDR3 length is 16 residues. The CDR3: CASSFSGIGPEEKLFF. CDR3 coding DNA: TGTGCCAGCAGCTTCTCCGGGATCGGGCCGGAGGAAAAACTGTTTTTT.

A single count supports this clone. The V and J genes are TRBV5-1 and TRBJ2-1, with 11 bases that match TRBD2. The V gene end was trimmed by 5 bases and the J gene end by 6 bases; junction bases not matched to a gene: 7. The CDR3 is made up of 15 amino acids. The germline gives CDR1 SGHRS, CDR2 YFSETQ. CDR3 coding DNA: TGCGCCAGCAGTAAACTAGCGGGAGAGGGCAATGAGCAGTTCTTC. Protein product: CASSKLAGEGNEQFF.

This clone was observed a few times. The V gene is TRBV25-1, the J gene TRBJ1-6; D call uncertain. This CDR3 spans 14 amino acids. From germline, CDR1 is MGHDK and CDR2 SYGVNS. The V and J ends lost 1 base and 7 bases respectively, with 8 bases between them. The CDR3 region has the DNA TGTGCCAGCAGTGAATTGCGGGTAAATTCACCCCTCCACTTT. Its translation: CASSELRVNSPLHF. The full variable domain, its missing parts supplied by reference TRBV25-1 and TRBJ1-6, is EADIYQTPRYLVIGTGKKITLECSQTMGHDKMYWYQQDPGMELHLIHYSYGVNSTEKGDLSSESTVSRIRTEHFPLTLESARPSHTSQYLCASSELRVNSPLHFGNGTRLTVT.

V and J are TRBV7-9 and TRBJ2-3, with no clear D. This CDR3 has 14 amino acids. CDR1 is SEHNR, CDR2 FQNEAQ, per germline (reference sequence). The germline V and J ends were trimmed by 10 bases and 0 bases, with 14 bases remaining between them. The CDR3 bases are TGTGCCACCGTCTCCCGGGTTAGCACAGATACGCAGTATTTT. Protein sequence: CATVSRVSTDTQYF.